These 28 T cell receptor beta chains share one sample of origin, sequenced in a study of T cells in Graves' hyperthyroidism and ophthalmopathy. RNA transcripts gave rise to amplified TCR beta CDR3 regions. First-round RT-PCR with HTBI primers amplified the TCR CDR3 region. TCRdb used MiXCR to reprocess the multiplex PCR reads, holding one entry per CDR3 protein. There are a few hundred thousand distinct CDR3 sequences in the sample; about 14% occur only once, and 5.5% to 7.5% lies in the top ten. Source material: blood. Receptors originate from a woman in her twenties or thirties with Graves' hyperthyroidism that later progressed to Graves' ophthalmopathy.

This clonotype appeared many times. This chain connects TRBV28 to TRBJ1-5, with 8 bases identical to TRBD1. The trim removed 5 bases at V and 5 bases at J, leaving 11 bases unmatched. The CDR3 contains 16 residues. Per germline, CDR1 MDHEN and CDR2 SYDVKM. The CDR3 DNA follows: TGTGCCAGCAGTGTATACTCGGACAGGGAGGATCAGCCCCAGCATTTT. This gives the protein CASSVYSDREDQPQHF.

The V and J genes are TRBV29-1 and TRBJ1-5; D unresolved. Trimming shortened V by 2 bases and J by 5 bases, and 7 bases separated the two germline ends. Germline lookup yields CDR1 SQVTM and CDR2 ANQGSEA. The CDR3 runs to 12 residues. The CDR3 DNA reads TGCAGCGTTGAAATTGAGGATCAGCCCCAGCATTTT. Protein: CSVEIEDQPQHF. Filled out from reference TRBV29-1 and TRBJ1-5, the complete variable domain reads SAVISQKPSRDICQRGTSLTIQCQVDSQVTMMFWYRQQPGQSLTLIATANQGSEATYESGFVIDKFPISRPNLTFSTLTVSNMSPEDSSIYLCSVEIEDQPQHFGDGTRLSIL.

The V call is TRBV10-1, the J call TRBJ2-3, with D possibly TRBD1 on 5 matching bases. Germline CDR1 reads WNHNN; CDR2 reads SYGVQD (reference sequence). Deletions cut 11 bases from V and 2 bases from J, with 11 bases between. The CDR3 runs 12 residues. The CDR3 DNA is TGCGCCGCAGGGTCCGACACAGATACGCAGTATTTT. Protein: CAAGSDTDTQYF.

Only a few counts were recorded for this clonotype. J is TRBJ1-4 and V is TRBV6-1; D unresolved. Germline CDR1 and CDR2: MNHNS and SASEGT. This CDR3 region has 17 residues. Trimming took off 4 bases at V and 8 bases at J, with 23 bases between the two ends. This CDR3 reads CASSGTAGPGWREKLFF. CDR3 nucleotides: TGTGCCAGCAGTGGAACCGCCGGGCCGGGCTGGCGCGAAAAACTGTTTTTT.

The table lists this clonotype with a few counts. The J gene is TRBJ2-1, the V gene TRBV12-3 or TRBV12-4; the D gene is possibly TRBD1 (6 bases). The CDR3 consists of 14 residues. V shed 5 bases and J shed 13 bases, with 21 bases lying between them. The chain's CDR3 is CASSMVGDTCNQFF. CDR3 DNA sequence: TGTGCCAGCAGTATGGTGGGGGACACCTGCAATCAGTTCTTC.

This clonotype was seen repeatedly, ten times or more. The CDR3 protein is CASSWALGRTQYF. CDR3 nucleotides: TGTGCCAGCAGTTGGGCGTTGGGGCGTACGCAGTATTTT. This rearrangement joins TRBV27 to TRBJ2-3, with D possibly matching TRBD1 (5 bases). CDR1 is MNHEY, CDR2 SMNVEV, per germline (reference sequence). The CDR3 is made up of 13 amino acids. Between the trimmed V and J ends, which lost 4 bases and 8 bases, there was a span of 13 bases.

This clonotype was seen many times. The chain has TRBV6-1 and TRBJ1-6, with unresolved D. V was pared by 0 bases and J by 7 bases, with 10 bases between. The CDR3 covers 15 residues. Per germline, CDR1 MNHNS and CDR2 SASEGT. CDR3 DNA: TGTGCCAGCAGTGAAGCCGGAAAAGGGAATTCACCCCTCCACTTT. It encodes CASSEAGKGNSPLHF.

This clonotype was detected many times. The rearrangement uses TRBV11-2 and TRBJ2-5; 7 nucleotides align to TRBD2. With 8 bases clipped from V and 1 base from J, the junction kept 13 bases outside the gene matches. Germline CDR1 is SGHAT and CDR2 is FQNNGV. CDR3 length: 16 amino acids. The CDR3 here is CASVHLGLQFQETQYF. The CDR3 DNA sequence: TGTGCCAGCGTGCATTTGGGACTACAGTTCCAAGAGACCCAGTACTTC.

The chain is built from TRBV3-1 and TRBJ2-1; 7 nucleotides match TRBD2. The CDR3 covers 16 residues. Losses at the gene ends were 4 bases for V and 5 bases for J; bases not matched to a gene: 11. Germline V gene data show CDR1 as LGHDT and CDR2 as YNNKEL (reference sequence). The CDR3 coding sequence is TGTGCCAGCAGCCTGAGACGGACTAGTCCCCACAATGAGCAGTTCTTC. Translation gives CASSLRRTSPHNEQFF.

This clonotype showed up many times. V usage is TRBV10-3 and J usage is TRBJ2-5, with 7 bases identical to TRBD2. The CDR3 extends over 14 amino acids. Germline assignment: CDR1 ENHRY and CDR2 SYGVKD. V lost 6 bases to trimming and J lost 5 bases; unmatched junction nucleotides: 9. The CDR3 spells CAISPAGMKETQYF. DNA for the CDR3: TGTGCCATCAGCCCAGCGGGAATGAAGGAGACCCAGTACTTC.

The chain couples TRBV14 to TRBJ2-3; 8 nucleotides match TRBD1. The CDR3 extends over 16 amino acids. V gave up 1 base and J gave up 6 bases; unmatched junction bases: 9. Germline-derived CDR1 and CDR2 are SGHDN and FVKESK. The CDR3 DNA follows: TGTGCCAGCAGCCAAGCCCGGGACAGGATTCTGGATACGCAGTATTTT. This gives the protein CASSQARDRILDTQYF.

This clonotype was observed at least ten times. This sequence joins TRBV2 and TRBJ2-1; D is possibly TRBD1 or TRBD2 (7 bases each). Trimming removed 11 bases from V and 5 bases from J, with 31 bases in between. This CDR3 spans 18 amino acids. Looked up from germline, CDR1 is SNHLY and CDR2 is FYNNEI. The chain's CDR3 is CASKGTEHSGYLDNEQFF. The CDR3, as DNA: TGTGCCTCGAAGGGGACAGAACATAGCGGGTACCTTGACAATGAGCAGTTCTTC.

This clonotype has at least ten counts. This chain joins TRBV3-1 and TRBJ1-3; D gene unclear. The germline V and J ends were trimmed by 3 bases and 8 bases, with 17 bases remaining between them. Germline loops: CDR1 LGHDT, CDR2 YNNKEL (reference sequence). The CDR3 totals 15 residues. CDR3 in DNA: TGTGCCAGCAGCCAGCAGTCCCTCCTGATGGACACCATATATTTT. Amino acids: CASSQQSLLMDTIYF.

This clonotype was seen repeatedly, ten times or more. J is TRBJ1-5 and V is TRBV29-1; D is possibly TRBD1 (5 bases). V was trimmed by 6 bases and J by 5 bases, leaving 14 bases between them. The length of the CDR3 is 13 residues. CDR1 is SQVTM, CDR2 ANQGSEA, per germline. CDR3 protein: CSVLAGVDQPQHF. The CDR3 bases are TGCAGCGTACTAGCGGGGGTAGATCAGCCCCAGCATTTT.

Many counts were recorded for this clonotype. This chain uses TRBV19 with TRBJ2-5; a possible D gene is TRBD1 (5 bases). This CDR3 region has 15 residues. V lost 5 bases and J lost 2, with 15 bases in between. Germline V gene sequence: CDR1 LNHDA, CDR2 SQIVND (reference sequence). The CDR3 DNA is TGTGCCAGTAGTTCGAGTCCGGCAGGGCAAGAGACCCAGTACTTC. Protein sequence: CASSSSPAGQETQYF.

This clonotype was counted at least ten times. J is TRBJ1-1 and V is TRBV28, with 7 bases matching TRBD1. The length of the CDR3 is 15 residues. From germline, CDR1 is MDHEN and CDR2 SYDVKM. The trim removed 10 bases at V and 0 bases at J, leaving 11 bases unmatched. In DNA form, the CDR3 reads TGTGCCACCACCGAAGGGGGCGGGATGAACACTGAAGCTTTCTTT. Translating it yields CATTEGGGMNTEAFF.

This sequence joins TRBV11-3 and TRBJ2-1; D is possibly TRBD2 (5 bases). Germline V lookup: CDR1 SGHNT, CDR2 YENEEA. The CDR3 extends over 15 amino acids. The V end lost 5 bases, the J end lost 7 bases, and 18 bases lay between the germline ends. The DNA of the CDR3 is TGTGCCAGCAGCCCCGGAGCAGGTACGGGAAATGAGCAGTTCTTC. Amino acid sequence: CASSPGAGTGNEQFF.

This rearrangement joins TRBV11-2 to TRBJ2-7; 13 nucleotides match TRBD2. Germline-derived CDR1 and CDR2 are SGHAT and FQNNGV. The length of the CDR3 is 18 residues. Trimming at V came to 4 bases and at J to 3 bases, leaving 12 bases not matched to a gene. CDR3 coding DNA: TGTGCCAGCAGCTCCGAACGGAGGACTAGCGGGAGATTCTACGAGCAGTACTTC. Its protein product is CASSSERRTSGRFYEQYF.

This clonotype was seen only a few times. Possible read error: a much larger clone is one base away. V gene TRBV7-2 combines with J gene TRBJ2-1, with D possibly matching TRBD2 (5 bases). Deletions cut 8 bases from V and 4 bases from J, with 12 bases between. CDR3 length: 13 amino acids. Germline CDR1 SGHTA, CDR2 FQGNSA. In DNA, the CDR3 is TGTGCCAGCTTCGGACGGGGTTACAATGAGCAGTTCTTC. Translated, it gives CASFGRGYNEQFF.

This clonotype was counted at least ten times. This chain joins TRBV3-1 and TRBJ1-1; 8 positions match TRBD1. The germline CDR1 and CDR2 sequences are LGHDT and YNNKEL (reference sequence). The CDR3 runs 14 residues. Germline trimming cut 2 bases from V and 1 base from J; bases unmatched to any gene: 0. In DNA, the CDR3 is TGTGCCAGCAGCCAACAGGGGGCGAACACTGAAGCTTTCTTT. Translated, it gives CASSQQGANTEAFF.

This clonotype was recorded at least ten times. The gene calls are TRBV19 and TRBJ1-1; no firm D call. Trimming left V 3 bases short and J 0 bases short, with 8 bases between. CDR1 is LNHDA and CDR2 is SQIVND in the germline V gene (reference sequence). This CDR3 region has 14 residues. The CDR3 here is CASSIRLLNTEAFF. Here the CDR3 DNA reads TGTGCCAGTAGTATTAGACTGTTGAACACTGAAGCTTTCTTT.

The chain recombines TRBV7-6 with TRBJ2-3; 8 positions match TRBD2. The CDR3 sequence is 13 residues long. J lost 5 bases, V lost 5 bases, and 3 bases had no gene match. Germline V lookup: CDR1 SGHVS, CDR2 FNYEAQ. The DNA for the CDR3 is TGTGCCAGCAGCGGACGGGGGGGAGATACGCAGTATTTT. Residues: CASSGRGGDTQYF.

The chain carries TRBV20-1 and TRBJ2-5, with D unclear. The CDR3 is 13 residues long. CDR1 and CDR2 from the germline V gene are DFQATT and SNEGSKA (reference sequence). V lost 1 base and J 2 bases, leaving 8 bases between the germline ends. CDR3 nucleotides: TGCAGTGCTAGAGTGGGCAGACAAGAGACCCAGTACTTC. Its protein is CSARVGRQETQYF.

This clonotype was seen many times. V usage is TRBV2 and J usage is TRBJ1-5; no clear D. The CDR3 has 14 residues. V gave up 6 bases and J gave up 5 bases, with 14 bases separating them. Germline V lookup: CDR1 SNHLY, CDR2 FYNNEI. This chain's CDR3 is CASSEVTPDQPQHF. The CDR3 coding sequence is TGTGCCAGCAGCGAGGTCACGCCAGATCAGCCCCAGCATTTT.

In this sample, this clonotype turned up many times. V is TRBV7-3 and J is TRBJ2-1, with D perhaps matching TRBD2 (5 bases). This CDR3 is built from 17 residues. V was shortened by 0 bases and J by 0 bases, with 12 bases between the two germline ends. The V gene's germline CDR1 is SGHTA and CDR2 FQGTGA. The DNA of the CDR3 is TGTGCCAGCAGCTTAACCCCCCCTGGGAGCTCCTACAATGAGCAGTTCTTC. Its protein product is CASSLTPPGSSYNEQFF.

Details on this clonotype: Mismatch with germline at one junction end may stem from a read error. The chain couples TRBV7-7 to TRBJ2-2; tentatively, D is TRBD1 (6 bases). Germline V gene lookup returns CDR1 SSHAT and CDR2 FNYEAQ (reference sequence). CDR3 length equals 16 residues. The CDR3 DNA reads TGTGCTAGCAGCTTAATACAGGGATGGGACACCGGGGAGCTGTTTTTT. Protein: CASSLIQGWDTGELFF.

This clonotype has just a few counts. A much bigger clone sits one base away, suggesting this may be a read error. This chain links TRBV27 with TRBJ1-1; a weak D match, TRBD1 (6 bases). The V end lost 4 bases, the J end lost 4 bases, and 16 bases lay between the germline ends. The germline CDR1 and CDR2 sequences are MNHEY and SMNVEV (reference sequence). The CDR3 extends over 15 amino acids. CDR3 amino acids: CASSSWIGGSTEAFF. In DNA, the CDR3 is TGTGCCAGCAGTTCGTGGATAGGGGGATCCACTGAAGCTTTCTTT.

This clonotype occurred many times. The chain is built from TRBV2 and TRBJ1-2; D might be TRBD1 (5 bases). V was clipped by 6 bases and J by 7 bases, with 21 bases between them. Germline V lookup: CDR1 SNHLY, CDR2 FYNNEI. This CDR3 has 15 amino acids. The CDR3 is CASSEDTDGLTGYTF. The CDR3 region has the DNA TGTGCCAGCAGCGAGGACACGGACGGACTTACTGGCTACACCTTC.